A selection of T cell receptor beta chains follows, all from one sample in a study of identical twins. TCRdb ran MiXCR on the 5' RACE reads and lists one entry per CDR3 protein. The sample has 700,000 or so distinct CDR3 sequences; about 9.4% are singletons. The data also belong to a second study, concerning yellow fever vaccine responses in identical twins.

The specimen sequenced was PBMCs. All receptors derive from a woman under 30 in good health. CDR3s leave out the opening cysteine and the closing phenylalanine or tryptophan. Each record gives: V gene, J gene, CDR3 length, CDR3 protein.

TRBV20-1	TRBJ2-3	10	SARDQGGKQY
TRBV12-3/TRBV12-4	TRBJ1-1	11	ASRSWGNTEAF
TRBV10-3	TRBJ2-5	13	AISLGLAGVETQY
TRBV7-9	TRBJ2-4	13	ASSLRLGTENIQY
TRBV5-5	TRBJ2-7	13	ASSLTGTARDEQY
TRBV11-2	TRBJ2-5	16	ASSLGGAGETYQETQY
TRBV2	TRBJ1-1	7	ASGWGAF
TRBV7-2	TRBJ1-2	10	ASSLAHYGYT
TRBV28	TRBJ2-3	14	ASNPLAGGPEDTQY
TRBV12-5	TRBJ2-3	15	ASGLVLGPPRTDTQY
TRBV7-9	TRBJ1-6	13	ASSSPGGANSPLH
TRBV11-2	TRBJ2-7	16	ASSPGWGGLAINYEQY
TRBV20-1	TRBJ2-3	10	SATRGADTQY
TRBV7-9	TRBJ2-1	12	ASERTATYNEQF
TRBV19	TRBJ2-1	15	ASSIDLSPLSFNEQF
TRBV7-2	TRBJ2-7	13	ASSFQTASAYEQY
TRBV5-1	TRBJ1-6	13	ASSVSGTYNSPLH
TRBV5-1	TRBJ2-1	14	ASSFQATSSYNEQF
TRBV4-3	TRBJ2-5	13	ASSQGLAGEETQY
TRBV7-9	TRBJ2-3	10	ASTVNTDTQY
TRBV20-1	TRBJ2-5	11	SATDRAQETQY